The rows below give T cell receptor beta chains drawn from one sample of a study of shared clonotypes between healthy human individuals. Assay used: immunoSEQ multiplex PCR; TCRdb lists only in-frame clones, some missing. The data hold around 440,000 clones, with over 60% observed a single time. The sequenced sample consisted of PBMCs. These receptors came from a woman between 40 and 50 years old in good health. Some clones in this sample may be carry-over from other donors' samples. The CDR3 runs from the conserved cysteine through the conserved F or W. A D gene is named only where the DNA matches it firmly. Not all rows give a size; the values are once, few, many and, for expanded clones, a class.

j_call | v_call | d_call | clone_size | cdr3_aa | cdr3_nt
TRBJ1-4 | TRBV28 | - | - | CASSLFSGLSTAIEKLFF | TGTGCCAGCAGTTTATTCTCCGGCTTAAGCACCGCTATTGAAAAACTGTTTTTT
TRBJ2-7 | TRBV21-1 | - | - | CASGGSSYEQYF | TGTGCCAGCGGTGGGAGCTCCTACGAGCAGTACTTC
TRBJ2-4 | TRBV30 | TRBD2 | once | CAWSAGGADIQYF | TGTGCCTGGAGTGCGGGGGGAGCGGACATTCAGTACTTC
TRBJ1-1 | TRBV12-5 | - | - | CASGLWNGEAFF | TGTGCTAGTGGTTTGTGGAACGGTGAGGCTTTCTTT
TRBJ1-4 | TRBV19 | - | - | CASSIWGSTNEKLFF | TGTGCCAGTAGTATCTGGGGATCGACTAATGAAAAACTGTTTTTT
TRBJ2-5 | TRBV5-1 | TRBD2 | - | CASSLVAGGVQETQYF | TGCGCCAGCAGCTTGGTAGCGGGAGGGGTCCAAGAGACCCAGTACTTC
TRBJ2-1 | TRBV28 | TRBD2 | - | CASSTSGRGSYNEQFF | TGTGCCAGCAGTACAAGCGGGAGGGGATCCTACAATGAGCAGTTCTTC
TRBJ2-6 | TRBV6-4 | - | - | CASSVGTGANVLTF | TGTGCCAGCAGTGTGGGCACTGGGGCCAACGTCCTGACTTTC
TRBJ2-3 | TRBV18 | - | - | CASSPSMGVSTDTQYF | TGTGCCAGCTCACCATCGATGGGGGTTAGCACAGATACGCAGTATTTT
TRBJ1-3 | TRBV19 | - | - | CASLRAAGNTIYF | TGTGCCAGTCTCAGGGCAGCTGGAAACACCATATATTTT
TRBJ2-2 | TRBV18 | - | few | CASSQPSLGGELFF | TGTGCCAGCTCACAACCCAGTCTAGGCGGGGAGCTGTTTTTT
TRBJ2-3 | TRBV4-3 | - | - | CASSRLGGLTDTQYF | TGCGCCAGCAGCCGCCTCGGGGGGCTGACAGATACGCAGTATTTT
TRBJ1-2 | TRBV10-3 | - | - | CAIRDSLNYGYTF | TGTGCCATCAGGGACAGTCTTAACTATGGCTACACCTTC
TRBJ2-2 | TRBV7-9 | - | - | CASGTTGTNTGELFF | TGTGCCAGTGGTACGACAGGAACGAACACCGGGGAGCTGTTTTTT
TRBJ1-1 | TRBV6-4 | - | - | CASSDSGEAGVTEAFF | TGTGCCAGCAGTGACTCTGGGGAGGCAGGGGTGACTGAAGCTTTCTTT
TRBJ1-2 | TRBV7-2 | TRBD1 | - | CASSVSLQGAEGYTF | TGTGCCAGCAGCGTGTCTCTACAGGGGGCGGAGGGCTACACCTTC
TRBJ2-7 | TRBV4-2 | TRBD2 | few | CASSQDLVAGGYEQYF | TGTGCCAGCAGCCAAGATTTAGTAGCGGGAGGTTACGAGCAGTACTTC
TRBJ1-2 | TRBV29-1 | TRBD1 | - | CSAGTGSNYGYTF | TGCAGCGCCGGGACAGGATCCAACTATGGCTACACCTTC
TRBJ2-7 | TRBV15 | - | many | CATSRGADYEQYF | TGTGCCACCAGCAGAGGGGCTGACTACGAGCAGTACTTC
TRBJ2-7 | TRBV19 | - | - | CASSIVVSVYEQYF | TGTGCCAGTAGTATAGTTGTATCGGTCTACGAGCAGTACTTC
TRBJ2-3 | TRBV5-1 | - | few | CASSLALTGGATDTQYF | TGCGCCAGCAGCTTGGCCTTAACTGGGGGCGCGACAGATACGCAGTATTTT
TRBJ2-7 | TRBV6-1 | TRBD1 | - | CASSEEGQGIVYEQYF | TGTGCCAGCAGTGAAGAAGGACAGGGGATTGTATACGAGCAGTACTTC
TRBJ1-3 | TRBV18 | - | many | CASSRDHQRGSGNTIYF | TGTGCCAGCTCCCGGGATCATCAGAGAGGTTCTGGAAACACCATATATTTT
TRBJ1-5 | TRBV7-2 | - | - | CASSREGNQPQHF | TGTGCCAGCAGTCGTGAGGGCAATCAGCCCCAGCATTTT
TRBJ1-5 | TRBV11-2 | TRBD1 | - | CASSPGTGSIGNQPQHF | TGTGCCAGCAGTCCGGGGACAGGGTCGATCGGCAATCAGCCCCAGCATTTT
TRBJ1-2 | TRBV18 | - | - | CASSPTSDRDGYTF | TGTGCCAGCTCACCGACCTCAGACCGTGATGGCTACACCTTC
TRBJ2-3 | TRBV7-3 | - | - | CASSLAPTDTQYF | TGTGCCAGCAGCTTAGCCCCCACAGATACGCAGTATTTT
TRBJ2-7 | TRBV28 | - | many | CASSPPRAGPAEQYF | TGTGCCAGCAGCCCTCCCCGGGCCGGTCCGGCCGAGCAGTACTTC
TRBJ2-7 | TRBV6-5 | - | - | CASSTAGHYEQYF | TGTGCCAGCAGTACAGCGGGACACTACGAGCAGTACTTC
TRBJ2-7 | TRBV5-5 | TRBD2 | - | CASSTRLAGSYEQYF | TGTGCCAGCAGCACCAGACTAGCGGGCTCCTACGAGCAGTACTTC
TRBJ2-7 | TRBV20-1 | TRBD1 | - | CSARTGGMEYF | TGCAGTGCTCGTACAGGGGGCATGGAGTACTTC
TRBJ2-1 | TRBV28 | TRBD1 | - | CASSSPQGGSDEQFF | TGTGCCAGCAGTTCCCCACAGGGGGGCAGCGATGAGCAGTTCTTC
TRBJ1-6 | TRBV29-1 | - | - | CSVTHSPLHF | TGCAGCGTGACCCATTCACCCCTCCACTTT
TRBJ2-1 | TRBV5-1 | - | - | CASSLGPGLGYNEQFF | TGCGCCAGCAGCTTGGGGCCCGGACTGGGCTACAATGAGCAGTTCTTC
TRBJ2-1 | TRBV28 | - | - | CASSAWRLAGYNEQFF | TGTGCCAGCAGTGCCTGGCGGCTAGCTGGTTACAATGAGCAGTTCTTC
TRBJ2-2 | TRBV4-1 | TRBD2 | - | CASSPTSGRSGELFF | TGCGCCAGCAGTCCGACTAGCGGGAGATCCGGGGAGCTGTTTTTT
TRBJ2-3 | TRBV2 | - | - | CASSLDRTTDTQYF | TGTGCCAGCAGCCTAGACAGGACCACAGATACGCAGTATTTT
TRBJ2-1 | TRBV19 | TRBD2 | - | CASSVLAGGIDEQFF | TGTGCCAGTAGTGTTCTAGCGGGAGGGATAGATGAGCAGTTCTTC
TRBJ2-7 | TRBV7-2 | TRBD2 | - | CASTPREVAGAHEQYF | TGTGCCAGCACCCCCCGGGAGGTAGCGGGGGCCCACGAGCAGTACTTC
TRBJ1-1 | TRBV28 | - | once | CASSLLAGQYTEAFF | TGTGCCAGCAGTTTATTAGCTGGACAGTACACTGAAGCTTTCTTT
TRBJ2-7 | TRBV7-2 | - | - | CASGDRYEQYF | TGTGCCAGCGGGGACCGGTACGAGCAGTACTTC
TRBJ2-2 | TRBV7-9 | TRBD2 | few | CASSTLLAGVVNTGELFF | TGTGCCAGCAGCACACTCCTAGCGGGAGTGGTAAACACCGGGGAGCTGTTTTTT
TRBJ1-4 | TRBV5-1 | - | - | CASSSPPGEKNEKLFF | TGCGCCAGCAGCTCCCCGCCAGGGGAGAAGAATGAAAAACTGTTTTTT
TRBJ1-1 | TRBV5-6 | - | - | CASSLAADEAFF | TGTGCCAGCAGCTTGGCGGCAGATGAAGCTTTCTTT
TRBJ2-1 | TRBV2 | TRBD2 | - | CASSLWTSGRIYNEQFF | TGTGCCAGCAGTCTATGGACTAGCGGGAGGATCTACAATGAGCAGTTCTTC
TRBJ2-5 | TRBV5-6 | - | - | CASSSRQETQYF | TGTGCCAGCAGCTCGCGGCAAGAGACCCAGTACTTC